These T cell receptor beta chains were read from a single sample in a study of T cell repertoires in breast cancer. TCRdb re-derived calls from the emulsion pairing reads in MiXCR, one entry per CDR3 protein. The table shows about 40,000 distinct CDR3 sequences, with 45% to 55% occurring only once. The sequenced material came from CD8+ T cells. These receptors all come from a pool of human donors with breast cancer or a healthy control (not recorded which). The CDR3 runs from the conserved cysteine through the conserved F or W. D genes are given only for firm matches. Clone size appears in some rows only: once, few, many, or a class for an expanded clone.

>TRBJ1-5|TRBV6-1|-|15|-
TGTGCCAGCAGTACGTTCAGAGGGAGCAATCAGCCCCAGCATTTT
CASSTFRGSNQPQHF
>TRBJ2-7|TRBV6-1|-|15|TRBD1
TGTGCCAGCAGAAGTCCGGGACAGGGGACTTACGAGCAGTACTTC
CASRSPGQGTYEQYF
>TRBJ1-2|TRBV6-1|once|17|-
TGTGCCAGCAGTTGGCTCCCTCTAAACAGGGACGGCTATGGCTACACCTTC
CASSWLPLNRDGYGYTF
>TRBJ2-7|TRBV24-1|-|16|TRBD2
TGTGCCACCAGTGATTTCGGGGAGGGGCGGAACTACGAGCAGTACTTC
CATSDFGEGRNYEQYF
>TRBJ2-3|TRBV27|-|15|TRBD2
TGTGCCAGCAGTCTATCTAGCGGGGCAACAGATACGCGGTACTTT
CASSLSSGATDTRYF
>TRBJ1-1|TRBV5-6|-|18|TRBD1
TGTGCCAGCAGCTTGTGGGGGAAAACGACAGGGACCAGCGCTGAAGCTTTCTTT
CASSLWGKTTGTSAEAFF
>TRBJ2-2|TRBV19|-|15|-
TGTGCCAGTATGAGGCGTATATCAGACACCGGGGAGCTGTTTTTT
CASMRRISDTGELFF
>TRBJ1-1|TRBV7-3|-|13|-
TGTGCCAGCAGCTTAACCGCGAACACTGAAGCTTTCTTT
CASSLTANTEAFF
>TRBJ1-2|TRBV20-1|few|13|TRBD1
TGCAGTGCTTTGGACAGGGCTAACTATGGCTACACCTTC
CSALDRANYGYTF
>TRBJ1-5|TRBV24-1|few|13|-
TGTGCCACCAGTGAGACGGGCAATCAGCCCCAGCATTTT
CATSETGNQPQHF
>TRBJ2-7|TRBV7-2|-|14|TRBD1
TGTGCCAGCAGCTTGGGGACAGGGGGCCTCGAGCAGTACTTC
CASSLGTGGLEQYF
>TRBJ1-2|TRBV20-1|-|11|-
TGCAGTGCTAGTTCTTTTTACGGCTACACCTTC
CSASSFYGYTF
>TRBJ1-1|TRBV5-6|-|14|-
TGTGCCAGCAGCCCACTGCAGGGAATCACTGAAGCTTTCTTT
CASSPLQGITEAFF
>TRBJ1-5|TRBV19|-|11|-
TGTGCCAGTAGTATGCGTGGGCCCCAGCATTTT
CASSMRGPQHF
>TRBJ2-2|TRBV7-3|-|15|TRBD2
TGTGCCAGCAGCCAATCTAGCGGGACCGCCGGGGAGCTGTTTTTT
CASSQSSGTAGELFF
>TRBJ1-5|TRBV7-9|-|12|-
TGTGCCAGCAGCGTGAACCGGGACCCCCAGCATTTT
CASSVNRDPQHF
>TRBJ1-2|TRBV28|few|12|-
TGTGCCAGCAGTTCGCAGAACTATGGCTACACCTTC
CASSSQNYGYTF
>TRBJ1-6|TRBV11-2|-|13|-
TGTGCCAGCAGTTTCGACGGTAATTCACCCCTCCTCTTT
CASSFDGNSPLLF
>TRBJ1-2|TRBV6-5|few|15|TRBD1
TGTGCCAGCAGTTATTTGGACAGGAGGGGGAATGGCTACACCTTC
CASSYLDRRGNGYTF
>TRBJ1-1|TRBV19|few|13|-
TGTGCCAGTATCGAAAGGGGGGACACTGAAGCTTTCTTT
CASIERGDTEAFF
>TRBJ1-4|TRBV6-1|-|15|TRBD1
TGTGCCAGCAGGGGGACGACAGGGAGTAATGAAAAACTGTTTTTT
CASRGTTGSNEKLFF
>TRBJ1-2|TRBV5-4|few|14|-
TGTGCCAGCAGCTTGTCTCAGGCTAACTATGGCTACACCTTC
CASSLSQANYGYTF
>TRBJ2-4|TRBV20-1|-|14|-
TGCAGTGCTAGGGTGTCGCCAGCCAAAAACATTCAGTACTTC
CSARVSPAKNIQYF
>TRBJ1-5|TRBV7-2|few|11|-
TGTGCCAGCAGCTCCGGTGGGCCCCAGCATTTT
CASSSGGPQHF
>TRBJ2-5|TRBV6-1|many|15|TRBD1
TGTGCCAGCAGTTTCGGACAGGGAACCCAAGAGACCCAGTACTTC
CASSFGQGTQETQYF
>TRBJ1-3|TRBV20-1|-|13|-
TGCAGTGCTAGGGGGGAGGCTGGAAACACCATATATTTT
CSARGEAGNTIYF
>TRBJ2-5|TRBV20-1|-|14|-
TGCGGTTCAAGGGGCTCCCTGGGGGAAGAGACCCAGTACTTC
CGSRGSLGEETQYF
>TRBJ2-7|TRBV30|-|13|-
TGTGCCTGGAGTGTATATCGGGGCTACGAGCAGTACTTC
CAWSVYRGYEQYF